Listed here are 5 T cell receptor beta chains from one sample, sequenced in a study of human T cells and chemical hapten exposure. TCRdb passed the RACE reads through MiXCR, listing each CDR3 protein once. The sample lists tens of thousands of distinct CDR3 sequences; about 5.5% were seen once. Noted time point: healthy volunteer bleed at 6 weeks. The starting material, unfractionated whole blood, was used for total RNA extraction. The sample consisted of whole blood. Source of these receptors: a human donor in good health. Some clones in this sample may be carry-over from other donors' samples.

This clonotype was counted at least ten times. The chain carries TRBV20-1 and TRBJ1-2; weak D call: TRBD1 (5 bases). Trimming took off 0 bases at V and 0 bases at J, with 14 bases between the two ends. Germline CDR1 reads DFQATT; CDR2 reads SNEGSKA (reference sequence). This CDR3 comprises 16 residues. The CDR3 reads CSARDFGQPANYGYTF. CDR3 coding DNA: TGCAGTGCTAGAGATTTTGGACAACCAGCTAACTATGGCTACACCTTC.

There are a few counts of this clonotype. The rearrangement joins TRBV7-2 to TRBJ2-1, with 13 bases aligning to TRBD2. The V gene end was trimmed by 3 bases and the J gene end by 7 bases; junction bases not matched to a gene: 3. The CDR3 spans 15 residues. Germline V gives CDR1 SGHTA, CDR2 FQGNSA. The CDR3 here is CASSFRLAGGNEQFF. CDR3 coding DNA: TGTGCCAGCAGCTTTCGACTAGCGGGGGGAAATGAGCAGTTCTTC.

This chain links TRBV10-3 with TRBJ1-6; 9 positions agree with TRBD1. The CDR3 consists of 15 residues. The V segment lost 6 bases and the J segment 7 bases; nucleotides outside the gene matches: 7. Germline values: CDR1 ENHRY, CDR2 SYGVKD. CDR3 sequence (DNA): TGTGCCATCAGAGCCGGGACAGGGTTGAATTCACCCCTCCACTTT. The encoded protein is CAIRAGTGLNSPLHF.

This clonotype was seen ten or more times. The genes are TRBV7-2 and TRBJ2-7; D may be TRBD2 (7 bases). The V and J ends lost 5 bases and 9 bases respectively, with 23 bases between them. The CDR3 is 15 amino acids. Looked up from germline, CDR1 is SGHTA and CDR2 is FQGNSA. The CDR3, as DNA: TGTGCCAGCAGCCCCGGGGGGCCCTGGGGGGGGAGGCAGTACTTC. Encoded protein: CASSPGGPWGGRQYF. Variable domain in full (rest from reference TRBV7-2 and TRBJ2-7): GAGVSQSPSNKVTEKGKDVELRCDPISGHTALYWYRQSLGQGLEFLIYFQGNSAPDKSGLPSDRFSAERTGGSVSTLTIQRTQQEDSAVYLCASSPGGPWGGRQYFGPGTRLTVT.

At least ten counts were recorded for this clonotype. J is TRBJ1-1 and V is TRBV6-2 or TRBV6-3; D not resolved. The CDR3 loop spans 13 amino acids. V shed 2 bases and J shed 0 bases, with 4 bases lying between them. CDR1 and CDR2 (germline): MNHEY, SVGEGT. The CDR3 reads CASSYIVNTEAFF. The CDR3, as DNA: TGTGCCAGCAGTTACATAGTGAACACTGAAGCTTTCTTT.